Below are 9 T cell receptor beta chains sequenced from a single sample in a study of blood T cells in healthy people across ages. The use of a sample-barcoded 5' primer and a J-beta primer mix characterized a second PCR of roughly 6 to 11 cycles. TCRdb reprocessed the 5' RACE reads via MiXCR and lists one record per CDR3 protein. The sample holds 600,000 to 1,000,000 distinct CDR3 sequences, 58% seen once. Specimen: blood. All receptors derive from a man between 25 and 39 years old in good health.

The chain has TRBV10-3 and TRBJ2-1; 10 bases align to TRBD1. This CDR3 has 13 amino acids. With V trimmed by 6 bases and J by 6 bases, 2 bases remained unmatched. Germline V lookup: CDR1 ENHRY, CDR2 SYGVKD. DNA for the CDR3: TGTGCCATCAGCGGGACAGGGGCCAATGAGCAGTTCTTC. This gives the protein CAISGTGANEQFF.

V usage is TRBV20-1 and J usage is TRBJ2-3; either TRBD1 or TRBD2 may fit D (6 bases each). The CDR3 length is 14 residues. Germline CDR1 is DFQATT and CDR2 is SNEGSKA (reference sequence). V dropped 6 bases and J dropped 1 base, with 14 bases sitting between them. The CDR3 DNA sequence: TGCAGTGCCTCAACGGGGGCAGGCACAGATACGCAGTATTTT. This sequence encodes CSASTGAGTDTQYF.

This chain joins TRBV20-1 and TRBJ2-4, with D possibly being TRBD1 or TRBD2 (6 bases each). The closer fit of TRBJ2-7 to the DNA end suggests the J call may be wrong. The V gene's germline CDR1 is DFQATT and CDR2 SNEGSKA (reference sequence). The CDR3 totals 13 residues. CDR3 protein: CSAESGARYEQYF. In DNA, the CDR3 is TGCAGTGCGGAATCGGGGGCGAGATACGAGCAGTACTTC.

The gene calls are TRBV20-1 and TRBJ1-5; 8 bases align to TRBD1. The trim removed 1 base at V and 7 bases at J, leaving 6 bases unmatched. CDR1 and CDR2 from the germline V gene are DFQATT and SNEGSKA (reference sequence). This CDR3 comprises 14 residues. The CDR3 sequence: CSARGTGQDQPQHF. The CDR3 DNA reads TGCAGTGCTAGAGGGACAGGGCAAGACCAGCCCCAGCATTTT.

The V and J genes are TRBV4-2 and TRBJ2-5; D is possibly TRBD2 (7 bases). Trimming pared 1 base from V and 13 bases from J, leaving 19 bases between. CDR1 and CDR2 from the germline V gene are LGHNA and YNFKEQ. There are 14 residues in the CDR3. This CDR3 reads CASSQGSGEGHTYF. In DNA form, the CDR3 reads TGTGCCAGCAGCCAAGGGTCAGGGGAGGGCCACACGTACTTC.

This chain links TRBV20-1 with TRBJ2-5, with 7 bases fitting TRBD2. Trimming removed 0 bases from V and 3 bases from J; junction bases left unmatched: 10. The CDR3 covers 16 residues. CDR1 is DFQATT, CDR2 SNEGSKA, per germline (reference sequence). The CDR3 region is CSARELAGMAKETQYF. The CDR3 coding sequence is TGCAGTGCTAGAGAGTTAGCGGGTATGGCCAAAGAGACCCAGTACTTC.

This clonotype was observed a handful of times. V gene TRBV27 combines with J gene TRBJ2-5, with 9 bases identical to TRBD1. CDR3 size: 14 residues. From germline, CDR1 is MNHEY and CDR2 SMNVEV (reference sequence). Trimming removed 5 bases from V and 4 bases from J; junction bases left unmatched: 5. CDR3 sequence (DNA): TGTGCCAGCAGTCAACCGGGACAGGGAGAGACCCAGTACTTC. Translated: CASSQPGQGETQYF.

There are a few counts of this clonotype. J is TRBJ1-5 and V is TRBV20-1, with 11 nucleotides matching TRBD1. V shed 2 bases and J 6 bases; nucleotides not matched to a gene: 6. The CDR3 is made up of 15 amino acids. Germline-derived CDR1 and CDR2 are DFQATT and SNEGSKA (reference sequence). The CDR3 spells CSARSRGQGVQPQHF. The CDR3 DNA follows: TGCAGTGCTAGAAGCAGGGGACAGGGGGTTCAGCCCCAGCATTTT.

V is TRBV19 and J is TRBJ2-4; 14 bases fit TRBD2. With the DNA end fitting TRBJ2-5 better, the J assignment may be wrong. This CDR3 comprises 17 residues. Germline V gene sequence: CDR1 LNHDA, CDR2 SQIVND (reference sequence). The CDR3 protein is CASSGLAGGPPWETQYF. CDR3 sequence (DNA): TGTGCCAGTAGTGGACTAGCGGGGGGTCCCCCGTGGGAGACCCAGTACTTC.